This section outlines one T cell receptor (beta chain) sequence together with its context. The antigen is unknown. The source of the sample is a study of CD8 T cells in Susac syndrome. Study-level findings and limits: CD8+ clonal expansion in Susac peaked in TEMRA cells and active patients.

From blood CD8+ and CD4+ T cells, TCR beta sequences were generated. Definite or probable Susac syndrome was diagnosed using recently defined diagnostic criteria. The germline V gene has CDR1 KGHDR and CDR2 SFDVKD. The J segment lost 2 bases and the V segment lost 4 bases, leaving 11 bases of the junction unmatched. The CDR3 covers 17 residues. Random hexamers were used to reverse transcribe an amount of about 0.45 to 1 ug RNA. The immunoSEQ assay covered 54 Vbeta and 13 Jbeta segments for CDR3. TCRdb called the immunoSEQ multiplex PCR reads again in MiXCR, with one record for every CDR3 protein. This table holds fewer than 150,000 distinct CDR3 sequences, more than 85% found once.

Sequencing was carried out using CD8+ T cells from PBMCs. This chain connects TRBV24-1 to TRBJ2-7; TRBD1 matches at 9 bases. This clonotype originated in a human donor with Susac syndrome. The CDR3 region has the DNA TGTGCCACCAGTGAACGCCCGGGGACAGGGCGGGCCTACGAGCAGTACTTC. It codes for CATSERPGTGRAYEQYF.